Shown below are 32 T cell receptor beta chains from a single sample sequenced in a study of vaccination and CD4 T cells after COVID-19. Cultured CD4+ T cell DNA was sequenced using the Oncomine TCR Beta short-read assay. MiXCR was run by TCRdb on the PCR reads, yielding one entry per CDR3 protein. The sample lists around 14,000 distinct CDR3 sequences; about 55% were seen once. These receptors have no known antigen. Treatment specified: roughly 11-day PBMC culture with coronavirus spike peptide pools or control peptides (ViraFEST assay). The sequenced sample was CD4+ T cells from blood, cultured in vitro, obtained before SARS-CoV-2 vaccination. The receptors derive from a human donor who had recovered from COVID-19.

The V and J genes are TRBV7-9 and TRBJ1-1; D unclear. The germline V gene encodes CDR1 SEHNR and CDR2 FQNEAQ (reference sequence). V shed 5 bases and J shed 5 bases, with 12 bases lying between them. The CDR3 runs 13 residues. The CDR3 sequence: CASSPSAVTEAFF. CDR3 sequence (DNA): TGTGCCAGCAGCCCCAGTGCCGTGACTGAAGCTTTCTTT.

The chain couples TRBV2 to TRBJ2-5; TRBD2 agrees at 7 bases. Germline V gene data show CDR1 as SNHLY and CDR2 as FYNNEI. V lost 3 bases, J lost 5 bases, and 15 bases stayed unmatched. CDR3 length equals 17 residues. In DNA form, the CDR3 reads TGTGCCAGCAGTGATTTGGGGGTAGCGGGTTTAGGCGAGACCCAGTACTTC. It translates to CASSDLGVAGLGETQYF. The whole variable domain, filled in from reference TRBV2 and TRBJ2-5, reads EPEVTQTPSHQVTQMGQEVILRCVPISNHLYFYWYRQILGQKVEFLVSFYNNEISEKSEIFDDQFSVERPDGSNFTLKIRSTKLEDSAMYFCASSDLGVAGLGETQYFGPGTRLLVL.

In its sample, this clonotype was seen a few times. The V gene is TRBV20-1, the J gene TRBJ2-4; no clear D. Looked up from germline, CDR1 is DFQATT and CDR2 is SNEGSKA (reference sequence). The V and J ends lost 8 bases and 0 bases respectively, with 14 bases between them. The CDR3 extends over 14 amino acids. The CDR3 region is CSPAGSLAKNIQYF. The DNA of the CDR3 is TGCAGTCCCGCCGGCAGTCTAGCCAAAAACATTCAGTACTTC.

Written as DNA, the CDR3 is TGTGCCTGGAGGGCTGGACGGCTGAACACTGAAGCTTTCTTT. This sequence encodes CAWRAGRLNTEAFF. The gene calls are TRBV30 and TRBJ1-1; D unresolved. With 3 bases removed from V and 0 bases from J, the gap between germline ends came to 11 bases. Germline-derived CDR1 and CDR2 are GTSNPN and SVGIG (reference sequence). CDR3 length equals 14 residues.

The chain has TRBV6-2 or TRBV6-3 and TRBJ1-1; 10 positions match TRBD1. Germline CDR1 MNHEY, CDR2 SVGEGT. The V gene end was trimmed by 6 bases and the J gene end by 1 base; junction bases not matched to a gene: 2. This CDR3 spans 14 amino acids. The DNA of the CDR3 is TGTGCCAGCAGACGACAGGGGGCGAACACTGAAGCTTTCTTT. Protein: CASRRQGANTEAFF.

The genes are TRBV24-1 and TRBJ2-7, with D possibly TRBD2 on 5 matching bases. Trimming shortened V by 2 bases and J by 2 bases, and 9 bases separated the two germline ends. The CDR3 runs to 14 residues. Germline V gene data show CDR1 as KGHDR and CDR2 as SFDVKD. CDR3 bases: TGTGCCACCAGTGATTCATTAGCGCCCTACGAGCAGTACTTC. Amino acids: CATSDSLAPYEQYF.

This chain uses TRBV20-1 with TRBJ1-1; the D gene is possibly TRBD1 (6 bases). Trimming left V 6 bases short and J 0 bases short, with 11 bases between. Germline assignment: CDR1 DFQATT and CDR2 SNEGSKA (reference sequence). This CDR3 spans 13 amino acids. CDR3 loop: CSAYREVNTEAFF. The CDR3 nucleotides read TGCAGTGCCTACAGGGAGGTGAACACTGAAGCTTTCTTT.

The rearrangement links TRBV2 to TRBJ2-3; 7 bases match TRBD2. Germline lookup yields CDR1 SNHLY and CDR2 FYNNEI. The CDR3 has 15 amino acids. V dropped 8 bases and J dropped 2; count of bases not matched to a gene: 10. The CDR3 sequence: CASRGERGFTDTQYF. For the CDR3, the DNA is TGTGCCAGCCGGGGTGAGCGGGGTTTCACAGATACGCAGTATTTT.

This clonotype was detected only a few times. V and J are TRBV20-1 and TRBJ1-3, with 9 bases fitting TRBD1. V gave up 3 bases and J gave up 0 bases; unmatched junction bases: 3. The length of the CDR3 is 15 residues. Germline V gene lookup returns CDR1 DFQATT and CDR2 SNEGSKA (reference sequence). For the CDR3, the DNA is TGCAGTGCTAGGGGGACAGGGCGCTCTGGAAACACCATATATTTT. It encodes CSARGTGRSGNTIYF.

This clonotype was found once. The rearrangement joins TRBV19 to TRBJ1-5; 7 nucleotides match TRBD1. This CDR3 contains 14 residues. Germline-derived CDR1 and CDR2 are LNHDA and SQIVND (reference sequence). Trimming at V came to 6 bases and at J to 6 bases, leaving 8 bases not matched to a gene. The CDR3, as DNA: TGTGCCAGTAGGGTTCAGGGGGGTCTTCAGCCCCAGCATTTT. Its protein is CASRVQGGLQPQHF.

V usage is TRBV20-1 and J usage is TRBJ1-5, with 7 bases aligning to TRBD1. The CDR3 spans 14 residues. Germline V gene sequence: CDR1 DFQATT, CDR2 SNEGSKA (reference sequence). Losses at the gene ends were 5 bases for V and 0 bases for J; bases not matched to a gene: 4. DNA for the CDR3: TGCAGTGCTGGGGGACAGTATAGCAATCAGCCCCAGCATTTT. Translation: CSAGGQYSNQPQHF.

This clonotype was observed a few times. This sequence joins TRBV20-1 and TRBJ2-7; D remains ambiguous. From germline, CDR1 is DFQATT and CDR2 SNEGSKA (reference sequence). V lost 6 bases and J lost 0, with 18 bases in between. The length of the CDR3 is 15 residues. CDR3 protein: CSASPFNGPSYEQYF. The CDR3 bases are TGCAGTGCCAGCCCTTTTAACGGACCCTCCTACGAGCAGTACTTC.

This clonotype was seen only a few times. This rearrangement joins TRBV12-3 or TRBV12-4 to TRBJ1-1, with 9 nucleotides matching TRBD1. There are 13 residues in the CDR3. V dropped 7 bases and J dropped 1; count of bases not matched to a gene: 1. Here the CDR3 reads CASNRGPNTEAFF. The CDR3 nucleotides read TGTGCCAGCAACAGGGGGCCGAACACTGAAGCTTTCTTT.

This clonotype was seen a single time. V usage is TRBV4-1 and J usage is TRBJ2-2, with unresolved D. Germline CDR1 MGHRA, CDR2 YSYEKL. Trimming shortened V by 4 bases and J by 5 bases, and 17 bases separated the two germline ends. The length of the CDR3 is 16 residues. CDR3 protein: CASSPKGRLETGELFF. The CDR3 nucleotides are TGCGCCAGCAGCCCAAAGGGCCGGTTAGAAACCGGGGAGCTGTTTTTT.

The rearrangement links TRBV7-8 to TRBJ2-7; D is perhaps TRBD2 (7 bases). Germline-derived CDR1 and CDR2 are SGHVS and FQNEAQ. CDR3 length: 14 residues. The V gene lost 8 bases and the J gene lost 0 bases, with 14 bases spanning the gap. The CDR3 DNA follows: TGTGCCAGCGTCGGGGGGCAAAGCTCCTACGAGCAGTACTTC. Translating gives CASVGGQSSYEQYF. Full variable domain (outside the CDR3, taken from reference TRBV7-8 and TRBJ2-7): GAGVSQSPRYKVAKRGQDVALRCDPISGHVSLFWYQQALGQGPEFLTYFQNEAQLDKSGLPSDRFFAERPEGSVSTLKIQRTQQEDSAVYLCASVGGQSSYEQYFGPGTRLTVT.

The chain joins TRBV6-5 to TRBJ1-5; the D is unclear. Trimming removed 1 base from V and 5 bases from J, with 12 bases in between. Germline-derived CDR1 and CDR2 are MNHEY and SVGAGI. The CDR3 has 15 residues. This chain's CDR3 is CASSYFMGNDQPQHF. The CDR3 DNA sequence: TGTGCCAGCAGTTACTTTATGGGAAACGATCAGCCCCAGCATTTT.

This clonotype is a singleton in its sample. This chain links TRBV18 with TRBJ2-3; TRBD2 aligns across 10 bases. J lost 4 bases, V lost 6 bases, and 7 bases had no gene match. This CDR3 contains 15 residues. Germline lookup yields CDR1 KGHSH and CDR2 LQKENI. For the CDR3, the DNA is TGTGCCAGCTCCCCTGGGACTAGCGCCGCAGATACGCAGTATTTT. It is translated as CASSPGTSAADTQYF.

The rearrangement uses TRBV28 and TRBJ2-1; 13 bases match TRBD2. CDR1 and CDR2 from the germline V gene are MDHEN and SYDVKM. Trimming took 4 bases from V and 9 from J; bases not matched to a gene: 9. The CDR3 extends over 16 amino acids. CDR3 residues: CASSSPGTSGMIEQFF. The CDR3 DNA is TGTGCCAGCAGTTCCCCCGGGACTAGCGGGATGATTGAGCAGTTCTTC.

The chain uses TRBV7-9 and TRBJ1-6; D is unresolved. Germline V lookup: CDR1 SEHNR, CDR2 FQNEAQ (reference sequence). CDR3 length: 14 amino acids. V lost 0 bases, J lost 10 bases, and 10 bases lay in between. The CDR3 DNA reads as TGTGCCAGCAGCTTAGCCACCGAGGGATCACCCCTCCACTTT. The encoded protein is CASSLATEGSPLHF.

V gene TRBV7-2 combines with J gene TRBJ1-5; maybe TRBD1 (5 bases). The CDR3 runs to 14 residues. Trimming shortened V by 0 bases and J by 7 bases, and 10 bases separated the two germline ends. Germline V gene sequence: CDR1 SGHTA, CDR2 FQGNSA. The CDR3 DNA sequence: TGTGCCAGCAGCTTAGCCCAGGGACGGCAGCCCCAGCATTTT. This gives the protein CASSLAQGRQPQHF.

This clonotype was found a few times. CDR3 coding DNA: TGCAGTGCTAGATTGAACAGGCCCGATCAGCCCCAGCATTTT. This codes for CSARLNRPDQPQHF. The rearrangement links TRBV20-1 to TRBJ1-5; possible D gene TRBD1, 5 bases. This CDR3 has 14 amino acids. Looked up from germline, CDR1 is DFQATT and CDR2 is SNEGSKA (reference sequence). Trimming pared 2 bases from V and 5 bases from J, leaving 13 bases between.

The chain couples TRBV2 to TRBJ2-1; 11 nucleotides line up with TRBD2. This CDR3 has 13 residues. V lost 7 bases to trimming and J lost 15 bases; unmatched junction nucleotides: 11. CDR1 is SNHLY, CDR2 FYNNEI, per germline. The CDR3 sequence: CASKNSGRVLGFF. The DNA of the CDR3 is TGTGCCAGCAAAAATAGCGGGAGGGTATTAGGGTTCTTC.

The chain joins TRBV2 to TRBJ1-5; a possible D gene is TRBD1 (5 bases). This CDR3 region has 17 residues. Germline V gene sequence: CDR1 SNHLY, CDR2 FYNNEI. V was clipped by 0 bases and J by 3 bases, with 15 bases between them. The CDR3 bases are TGTGCCAGCAGTGAAGCGTTAAGGGGCGAAATCAATCAGCCCCAGCATTTT. It translates to CASSEALRGEINQPQHF.

This clonotype is labeled as medium-sized. The chain uses TRBV6-2 or TRBV6-3 and TRBJ2-3, with 7 nucleotides matching TRBD1. The V gene's germline CDR1 is MNHEY and CDR2 SVGEGT. The CDR3 is made up of 15 amino acids. The V segment lost 3 bases and the J segment 1 base; nucleotides outside the gene matches: 4. In DNA form, the CDR3 reads TGTGCCAGCAGTTATCGACAGGGTCGCACAGATACGCAGTATTTT. Translated, it gives CASSYRQGRTDTQYF.

This clonotype was detected only a few times. The chain employs TRBV15 and TRBJ2-5, with TRBD2 matching over 10 bases. The CDR3 sequence is 15 residues long. CDR1 is LNHNV, CDR2 YYDKDF, per germline (reference sequence). The ends lost 10 bases at V and 4 bases at J; junction bases unmatched: 12. The CDR3 DNA is TGTGCCAGCATTAAAGCGGGAGGGGGGGGAGAGACCCAGTACTTC. Translation gives CASIKAGGGGETQYF.

This clonotype was seen a handful of times. The chain combines TRBV2 with TRBJ1-2; 10 bases are a match to TRBD1. Germline loops: CDR1 SNHLY, CDR2 FYNNEI. V lost 0 bases and J lost 0; bases outside the gene matches: 4. The CDR3 is 17 amino acids. The CDR3 loop is CASSEAGTGASNYGYTF. As DNA, the CDR3 is TGTGCCAGCAGTGAAGCCGGGACAGGGGCTTCTAACTATGGCTACACCTTC.

This clonotype was picked up one time. This chain connects TRBV6-2 or TRBV6-3 to TRBJ2-7; weak D call: TRBD1 (6 bases). This CDR3 contains 15 residues. V lost 8 bases and J 9 bases, leaving 26 bases between the germline ends. Germline CDR1 and CDR2: MNHEY and SVGEGT. CDR3 sequence reads: CASYARTASYEGQYF. The CDR3 DNA follows: TGTGCCAGCTACGCGAGGACAGCTTCCTACGAGGGGCAGTACTTC.

This chain uses TRBV10-3 with TRBJ2-5; D is perhaps TRBD2 (6 bases). V was shortened by 1 base and J by 4 bases, with 13 bases between the two germline ends. The CDR3 spans 15 residues. Per the germline V gene, CDR1 is ENHRY and CDR2 is SYGVKD. The CDR3 nucleotides read TGTGCCATCAGTGAGTTCAACGGGAGCCCAGAGACCCAGTACTTC. Its protein product is CAISEFNGSPETQYF.

This clonotype was counted a few times. The chain is built from TRBV14 and TRBJ2-5; D not certain. Germline V gene lookup returns CDR1 SGHDN and CDR2 FVKESK. Trimming removed 4 bases from V and 4 bases from J, with 10 bases in between. There are 13 residues in the CDR3. The CDR3 DNA follows: TGTGCCAGCAGCCCCCTAGGGCTAGAGACCCAGTACTTC. It encodes CASSPLGLETQYF.

This chain joins TRBV20-1 and TRBJ2-3, with 10 bases identical to TRBD2. The CDR3 extends over 14 amino acids. J lost 7 bases, V lost 5 bases, and 9 bases had no gene match. The germline V gene encodes CDR1 DFQATT and CDR2 SNEGSKA (reference sequence). CDR3 protein: CSARRAGGPNTQYF. The CDR3 nucleotides read TGCAGTGCTCGTCGAGCGGGGGGGCCAAATACGCAGTATTTT.

J is TRBJ2-3 and V is TRBV7-3, with D perhaps matching TRBD1 (7 bases). Germline CDR1 and CDR2: SGHTA and FQGTGA. The ends were cut back, 5 bases at V and 0 bases at J, with 30 bases in the middle. The length of the CDR3 is 21 residues. The CDR3 nucleotides read TGTGCCAGCAGCAAAAGGGGGCGGGGAAGAAGCCCGGAATCTAGCACAGATACGCAGTATTTT. This codes for CASSKRGRGRSPESSTDTQYF.

The chain has TRBV20-1 and TRBJ2-7; 9 nucleotides match TRBD2. The trim removed 5 bases at V and 1 base at J, leaving 9 bases unmatched. This CDR3 has 15 amino acids. CDR1 and CDR2 (germline): DFQATT, SNEGSKA (reference sequence). The CDR3, as DNA: TGCAGTGCTCCTGATAGCGGGAGAATTTCCTACGAGCAGTACTTC. Protein product: CSAPDSGRISYEQYF.